Given below is one T cell receptor beta chain in context. The antigen remains undetermined. One junction end does not reproduce the germline sequence, and a read error may be involved. This sample is drawn from a study of blood T cells in healthy people across ages. A second PCR of roughly 7 to 11 cycles used a sample-barcoded 5' primer and a J-beta primer mix. Through a template-switch adaptor with 12 random nucleotides, each cDNA molecule received a tag. TCRdb recomputed calls from the 5' RACE reads with MiXCR, one row per CDR3 protein. The sample lists approximately 830,000 distinct CDR3 sequences, 55% to 65% occurring once. The donors, healthy Caucasians from Russia, were aged about 6 to 100. Drawn from each donor were 8.5 to 10 milliliters of peripheral blood. Whole-study results and caveats: As age increased, TCR beta diversity per million T cells fell in a roughly linear fashion.

The CDR3 spans 14 residues. Germline CDR1 reads MNHEY; CDR2 reads SVGAGI. The sequenced sample consisted of blood. The receptor comes from a man under 40 in good health. The rearrangement links TRBV6-5 to TRBJ2-7; D unresolved. CDR3 coding DNA: TGTGCCAGCAGTGACTCATGGACGGGCTACGAGCAGTACTTC. Its protein is CASSDSWTGYEQYF.